This TCR beta chain stems from a study of blood T cell repertoires in COVID-19. V was trimmed by 5 bases and J by 4 bases, leaving 14 bases between them. This CDR3 comprises 15 residues. Germline lookup yields CDR1 SGHVS and CDR2 FQNEAQ. Profiled with immunoSEQ multiplex PCR; TCRdb holds only in-frame clones, not every one. The sample lists about 68,000 clones; around 82% were seen once. The origin of this receptor is a man over 45 with active COVID-19. The chain joins TRBV7-8 to TRBJ2-2; D might be TRBD1 (6 bases). Material for sequencing was peripheral blood. The CDR3 loop is CASSPTGHPTGELFF. The CDR3 DNA sequence: TGTGCCAGCAGCCCAACGGGACACCCCACCGGGGAGCTGTTTTTT.